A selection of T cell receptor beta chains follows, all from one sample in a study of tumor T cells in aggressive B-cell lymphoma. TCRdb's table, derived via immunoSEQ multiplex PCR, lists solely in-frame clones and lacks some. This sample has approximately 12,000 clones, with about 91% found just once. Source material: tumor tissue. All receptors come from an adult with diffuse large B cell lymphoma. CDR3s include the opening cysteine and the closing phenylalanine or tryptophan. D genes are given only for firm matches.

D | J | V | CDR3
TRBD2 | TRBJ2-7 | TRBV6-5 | CASSPGLAREQYF
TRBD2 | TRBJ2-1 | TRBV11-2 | CASSLVPGGHNEQFF
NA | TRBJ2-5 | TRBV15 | CATSREERETQYF
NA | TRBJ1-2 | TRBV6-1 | CASSYRGASYGYTF
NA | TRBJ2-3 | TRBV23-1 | CASSQRQGSTDTQYF
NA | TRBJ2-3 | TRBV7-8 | CASSPILALGADTQYF
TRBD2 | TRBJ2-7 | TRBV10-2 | CASSLGTSGSEQYF
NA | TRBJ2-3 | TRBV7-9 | CAVNRGSTDTQYF
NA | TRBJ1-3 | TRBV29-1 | CTANDRRSSGNTIYF
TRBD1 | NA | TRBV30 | CAWGRGLTYEQYF
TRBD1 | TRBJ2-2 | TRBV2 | CASNRGNTGELFF